The 30 T cell receptor beta chains presented below share a single source sample, sequenced in a study of cytotoxic CD8 clonotypes in ibrutinib-treated CLL (dated by TCRdb to about 2021). Library generation was performed with the immunoSEQ multiplex PCR assay. TCRdb took this table from immuneACCESS and kept in-frame rearrangements with V and J called. Such tables lack part of the clones; where checked against another copy, unresolved V genes explain under half of the gap, and the rest is unexplained. This sample is represented by approximately 47,000 clones; 65% of them were singletons. The ten biggest clones cover 20% to 25% of the sample. The sample's time point label, decoded: approximately 2 years on ibrutinib. The specimen comprised PBMCs, sampled after 24 months of ibrutinib treatment. These receptors all stem from a human donor with chronic lymphocytic leukemia.

Only a few counts were recorded for this clone. The rearrangement links TRBV5-6 to TRBJ2-7; 7 bases agree with TRBD2. Trimming removed 4 bases from V and 4 bases from J; junction bases left unmatched: 11. CDR1 is SGHDT, CDR2 YYEEEE, per germline. The CDR3 length is 15 residues. Written as DNA, the CDR3 is TGTGCCAGCAGCGTAACCGGGACTATAAGGTACGAGCAGTACTTC. Translating gives CASSVTGTIRYEQYF.

A few counts support this clone. This sequence joins TRBV6-5 and TRBJ1-3; maybe TRBD1 (6 bases). The CDR3 is made up of 14 amino acids. The germline V gene has CDR1 MNHEY and CDR2 SVGAGI. The V and J ends lost 5 bases and 0 bases respectively, with 8 bases between them. The CDR3 here is CASSAQGSGNTIYF. The CDR3 nucleotides read TGTGCCAGCAGTGCACAGGGCTCTGGAAACACCATATATTTT.

With respect to this clone: The junction and the germline gene differ at one end; a read error may be behind it. This sequence joins TRBV7-2 and TRBJ1-5; possible D gene TRBD1, 5 bases. The CDR3 is 15 residues long. CDR1 is SGHTA, CDR2 FQGNSA, per germline. The CDR3 loop is CASSLAGGSNQPQHF. CDR3 coding DNA: TGTGCCAGCAGCCTAGCGGGGGGTAGCAATCAGCCCCAGCATTTT.

J is TRBJ2-2 and V is TRBV10-3; D is perhaps TRBD1 or TRBD2 (5 bases each). Germline loops: CDR1 ENHRY, CDR2 SYGVKD. V lost 2 bases and J 0 bases, leaving 16 bases between the germline ends. The CDR3 runs 18 residues. In DNA, the CDR3 is TGTGCCATCAGTGAGCGTGACCTGGGGACCCCGAACACCGGGGAGCTGTTTTTT. Residues: CAISERDLGTPNTGELFF.

The chain combines TRBV19 with TRBJ2-5; D possibly matches TRBD1 or TRBD2 (5 bases each). The CDR3 contains 16 residues. V was trimmed by 5 bases and J by 1 base, leaving 17 bases between them. Germline CDR1 reads LNHDA; CDR2 reads SQIVND (reference sequence). CDR3 coding DNA: TGTGCCAGTAGTCGTTACCGGGGCCCAGCCCAAGAGACCCAGTACTTC. This codes for CASSRYRGPAQETQYF.

This clone was detected once. As DNA, the CDR3 is TGTGCCAGCAGCGTACTAGCGGGGGCCCGGAGCTCCTACAATGAGCAGTTCTTC. This sequence encodes CASSVLAGARSSYNEQFF. This chain connects TRBV9 to TRBJ2-1, with TRBD2 matching 10 bases. CDR3 length: 18 residues. Germline V gene lookup returns CDR1 SGDLS and CDR2 YYNGEE. With V trimmed by 1 base and J by 0 bases, 7 bases remained unmatched.

The chain is built from TRBV6-1 and TRBJ1-4, with unresolved D. Germline lookup yields CDR1 MNHNS and CDR2 SASEGT. Trimming removed 3 bases from V and 5 bases from J, with 13 bases in between. There are 15 residues in the CDR3. CDR3 in amino acids: CASSEEQLRNEKLFF. As DNA, the CDR3 is TGTGCCAGCAGTGAGGAACAGCTTAGGAATGAAAAACTGTTTTTT.

The chain has TRBV4-2 and TRBJ2-3; no definite D call. The germline V gene encodes CDR1 LGHNA and CDR2 YNFKEQ. CDR3 size: 13 residues. The germline V and J ends were trimmed by 6 bases and 2 bases, with 9 bases remaining between them. Here the CDR3 DNA reads TGTGCCAGCAGTCGCTCTATCACAGATACGCAGTATTTT. Its translation: CASSRSITDTQYF.

V and J are TRBV6-9 and TRBJ1-2; 9 bases match TRBD1. The CDR3 is made up of 15 amino acids. Trimming took 6 bases from V and 4 from J; bases not matched to a gene: 9. From germline, CDR1 is MNHGY and CDR2 SVAAGI. CDR3 region: CASRNRDRVPYGYTF. The DNA of the CDR3 is TGTGCCAGCAGAAACCGGGACAGGGTCCCCTATGGCTACACCTTC.

V gene TRBV6-5 combines with J gene TRBJ2-1; possible D gene TRBD2, 5 bases. This CDR3 is built from 15 residues. Germline CDR1 MNHEY, CDR2 SVGAGI. With 2 bases removed from V and 6 bases from J, the gap between germline ends came to 14 bases. DNA for the CDR3: TGTGCCAGCAGTTACCCTGGGCTAGCCCCCAATGAGCAGTTCTTC. As protein: CASSYPGLAPNEQFF.

J is TRBJ2-2 and V is TRBV5-1, with 10 positions matching TRBD2. Trimming removed 4 bases from V and 3 bases from J; junction bases left unmatched: 3. This CDR3 has 15 amino acids. Germline V gives CDR1 SGHRS, CDR2 YFSETQ. The CDR3 DNA is TGCGCCAGCAGCCGGCTAGCGGGAGACACCGGGGAGCTGTTTTTT. This gives the protein CASSRLAGDTGELFF. The full variable domain, completed using reference TRBV5-1 and TRBJ2-2, is KAGVTQTPRYLIKTRGQQVTLSCSPISGHRSVSWYQQTPGQGLQFLFEYFSETQRNKGNFPGRFSGRQFSNSRSEMNVSTLELGDSALYLCASSRLAGDTGELFFGEGSRLTVL.

The chain couples TRBV6-1 to TRBJ2-3; no firm D call. Trimming removed 6 bases at V and 5 bases at J, with 12 bases between. The V gene's germline CDR1 is MNHNS and CDR2 SASEGT. This CDR3 spans 13 amino acids. The CDR3 reads CASRPKGLDTQYF. In DNA form, the CDR3 reads TGTGCCAGCAGACCAAAAGGGTTAGATACGCAGTATTTT.

This clone was recorded only once. The rearrangement links TRBV2 to TRBJ1-4, with D maybe TRBD1 (6 bases). V gave up 7 bases and J gave up 0 bases, with 9 bases separating them. Germline loops: CDR1 SNHLY, CDR2 FYNNEI. This CDR3 is 14 amino acids long. The chain's CDR3 is CASNRVATNEKLFF. CDR3 nucleotides: TGTGCCAGCAACAGGGTCGCAACTAATGAAAAACTGTTTTTT.

The rearrangement links TRBV19 to TRBJ1-1; possible D gene TRBD1, 5 bases. Germline-derived CDR1 and CDR2 are LNHDA and SQIVND (reference sequence). The CDR3 runs 13 residues. Trimming cost V 6 bases and J 4 bases, with 12 bases left between them. CDR3 bases: TGTGCCAGTAGCCAAAGTAGGGGCACTGAAGCTTTCTTT. Translation gives CASSQSRGTEAFF.

The chain joins TRBV29-1 to TRBJ2-3; the D gene is possibly TRBD1 (5 bases). Deletions cut 4 bases from V and 1 base from J, with 9 bases between. The germline CDR1 and CDR2 sequences are SQVTM and ANQGSEA. The CDR3 totals 13 residues. CDR3 loop: CSVGKQGTDTQYF. As DNA, the CDR3 is TGCAGCGTTGGAAAACAGGGCACAGATACGCAGTATTTT.

J is TRBJ1-4 and V is TRBV7-9, with D tentatively TRBD1 (6 bases). The germline V gene encodes CDR1 SEHNR and CDR2 FQNEAQ (reference sequence). Deletions cut 4 bases from V and 3 bases from J, with 9 bases between. There are 14 residues in the CDR3. In DNA form, the CDR3 reads TGTGCCAGCAGCTCATACAGGGCTAATGAAAAACTGTTTTTT. It specifies CASSSYRANEKLFF. The full variable domain, rest sourced from reference TRBV7-9 and TRBJ1-4, is DTGVSQNPRHKITKRGQNVTFRCDPISEHNRLYWYRQTLGQGPEFLTYFQNEAQLEKSRLLSDRFSAERPKGSFSTLEIQRTEQGDSAMYLCASSSYRANEKLFFGSGTQLSVL.

V and J are TRBV7-2 and TRBJ1-2; D remains unclear. CDR3 length: 13 residues. Per the germline V gene, CDR1 is SGHTA and CDR2 is FQGNSA. V was clipped by 1 base and J by 7 bases, with 10 bases between them. The CDR3 is CASSLVPWCGYTF. CDR3 bases: TGTGCCAGCAGCTTAGTTCCCTGGTGTGGCTACACCTTC.

This sequence joins TRBV7-9 and TRBJ2-2; TRBD2 matches at 10 bases. The germline gives CDR1 SEHNR, CDR2 FQNEAQ (reference sequence). The CDR3 length is 18 residues. With V trimmed by 5 bases and J by 2 bases, 11 bases remained unmatched. The CDR3 loop is CASSTRPSGGRNTGELFF. In DNA, the CDR3 is TGTGCCAGCAGCACGCGACCTAGCGGGGGTAGAAACACCGGGGAGCTGTTTTTT.

The chain is built from TRBV9 and TRBJ2-2, with D possibly TRBD2 on 5 matching bases. With 3 bases removed from V and 1 base from J, the gap between germline ends came to 28 bases. Germline V gene data show CDR1 as SGDLS and CDR2 as YYNGEE. This CDR3 is built from 21 residues. CDR3: CASSETGSPLLAPMNTGELFF. Here the CDR3 DNA reads TGTGCCAGCAGCGAAACCGGGTCGCCCCTCCTAGCACCCATGAACACCGGGGAGCTGTTTTTT.

The chain is built from TRBV5-1 and TRBJ1-1; possible D gene TRBD1, 5 bases. This CDR3 spans 13 amino acids. Germline CDR1 and CDR2: SGHRS and YFSETQ. Trimming removed 0 bases at V and 5 bases at J, with 8 bases between. As DNA, the CDR3 is TGCGCCAGCAGCTTGGAGGGGTTGACTGAAGCTTTCTTT. As protein: CASSLEGLTEAFF.

CDR3 sequence reads: CASSIGGTGIAGANVLTF. CDR3 coding DNA: TGCGCCAGCAGCATTGGCGGGACAGGGATTGCTGGGGCCAACGTCCTGACTTTC. This rearrangement joins TRBV5-1 to TRBJ2-6, with TRBD1 matching over 9 bases. The CDR3 is 18 residues long. Germline V gives CDR1 SGHRS, CDR2 YFSETQ. V lost 4 bases, J lost 2 bases, and 10 bases stayed unmatched.

The CDR3 loop reads CAWAVMDTQYF. The CDR3 region has the DNA TGTGCCTGGGCAGTTATGGATACGCAGTATTTT. The chain combines TRBV30 with TRBJ2-3, with D hard to call. This CDR3 is 11 amino acids long. V was trimmed by 5 bases and J by 6 bases, leaving 9 bases between them. Germline assignment: CDR1 GTSNPN and CDR2 SVGIG (reference sequence).

The sample holds one count of this clone. The genes are TRBV6-1 and TRBJ2-5; possible D gene TRBD1, 5 bases. Germline CDR1 is MNHNS and CDR2 is SASEGT. V dropped 4 bases and J dropped 7 bases, with 16 bases sitting between them. The CDR3 extends over 14 amino acids. The DNA of the CDR3 is TGTGCCAGCAGTGGCCAACCTGACAGTCGGACCCAGTACTTC. This gives the protein CASSGQPDSRTQYF.

This clone was detected only a few times. The rearrangement joins TRBV6-1 to TRBJ2-1, with 13 bases aligning to TRBD2. Germline CDR1 and CDR2: MNHNS and SASEGT. Trimming cost V 6 bases and J 8 bases; bases outside gene matches: 7. The CDR3 covers 15 residues. CDR3 residues: CASRGPGLAGHEQFF. The DNA for the CDR3 is TGTGCCAGCAGGGGACCGGGACTAGCGGGACATGAGCAGTTCTTC.

This clone was seen more than once but under ten times. The CDR3 DNA reads as TGCGCCAGCAGCCGTGGATGGGGCAGGGCACCCTCCTACGAGCAGTACTTC. As protein: CASSRGWGRAPSYEQYF. The chain carries TRBV4-1 and TRBJ2-7, with a weak D call TRBD1 (5 bases). Per the germline V gene, CDR1 is MGHRA and CDR2 is YSYEKL. V lost 4 bases to trimming and J lost 0 bases, with 19 bases between them. The CDR3 consists of 17 residues.

The CDR3 region has the DNA TGTGCCAGCAAAAGGGCAGGGGAGTGGGAGACCCAGTACTTC. The encoded protein is CASKRAGEWETQYF. This chain links TRBV11-2 with TRBJ2-5; D may be TRBD1 (6 bases). V lost 7 bases to trimming and J lost 5 bases, with 17 bases between them. Germline V gives CDR1 SGHAT, CDR2 FQNNGV. The CDR3 runs 14 residues.

V and J are TRBV5-6 and TRBJ1-6, with D tentatively TRBD1 (5 bases). The CDR3 is 16 amino acids. V lost 1 base and J lost 6, with 14 bases in between. Germline CDR1 SGHDT, CDR2 YYEEEE. The CDR3 is CASSLLSGTANSPLHF. The CDR3 DNA follows: TGTGCCAGCAGCTTGCTATCCGGGACCGCTAATTCACCCCTCCACTTT.

Concerning this clone: Other DNA variants within this sample encode the same CDR3. The chain uses TRBV6-5 and TRBJ2-5; maybe TRBD1 (6 bases). This CDR3 is 14 amino acids long. Germline CDR1 reads MNHEY; CDR2 reads SVGAGI. Trimming took off 3 bases at V and 1 base at J, with 9 bases between the two ends. CDR3 DNA sequence: TGTGCCAGCAGTTATTCGGACAGCCAAGAGACCCAGTACTTC. It yields the protein CASSYSDSQETQYF.

V and J are TRBV19 and TRBJ1-1; D perhaps matches TRBD1 (5 bases). CDR1 is LNHDA and CDR2 is SQIVND in the germline V gene (reference sequence). The CDR3 sequence is 14 residues long. The V gene lost 5 bases and the J gene lost 7 bases, with 17 bases spanning the gap. CDR3 nucleotides: TGTGCCAGTAGTTGGGGGGATAGAGGTAGTGAAGCTTTCTTT. Protein: CASSWGDRGSEAFF.

This clone was seen more than once but under ten times. The chain links TRBV20-1 to TRBJ1-1; D unclear. Per the germline V gene, CDR1 is DFQATT and CDR2 is SNEGSKA (reference sequence). The CDR3 has 10 residues. V gave up 3 bases and J gave up 5 bases, with 4 bases separating them. In nucleotides, the CDR3 is TGCAGTGCTAGGAGAACTGAAGCTTTCTTT. The encoded protein is CSARRTEAFF.